This T cell receptor (beta chain) comes out of a study of shared clonotypes between healthy human individuals. Broader study findings: Among donors, sharing of clonotypes was expected to be affected by sequencing depth.

Assay: immunoSEQ multiplex PCR; the TCRdb copy retains only in-frame clones and omits some. The sample contains about 1 million clones, roughly 80% of which appear only once. Every donor was a Caucasian adult from Nashville, Tennessee. The germline CDR1 and CDR2 sequences are SGHNT and YYREEE (reference sequence). The CDR3 spans 15 residues. V lost 3 bases and J lost 7; bases outside the gene matches: 8. A few counts support this clone. As yet, its antigen is unknown. Sequencing used memory CD4+ T cells sorted from blood. The subset here: CD45RA-negative fraction. This sequence originates from a man between 18 and 29 years old in good health. The rearrangement links TRBV5-4 to TRBJ2-2; 8 bases fit TRBD1. The CDR3 DNA reads as TGTGCCAGCAGCTCCAGTTTGGACAGGGTCGGGGAGCTGTTTTTT. It translates to CASSSSLDRVGELFF.